This T cell receptor beta chain emerged from a study of Graves' ophthalmopathy and Graves' hyperthyroidism (dated 2018 in TCRdb). Describing the broader study: Peripheral blood samples were taken at the time of initial diagnosis, before any treatment was given. To tell Graves' ophthalmopathy apart from Graves' hyperthyroidism, and to predict which patients would progress to ophthalmopathy, the study relied on TCR beta repertoire signatures. In total, 135 blood samples were TCR-sequenced: 43 ophthalmopathy, 75 hyperthyroidism and some 17 hyperthyroidism-to-ophthalmopathy patients. To explore V-J signatures that distinguish ophthalmopathy from hyperthyroidism, a discovery set of under 110 patients was enrolled, made up of roughly 41 with ophthalmopathy and under 65 with stable hyperthyroidism. An independent validation cohort comprised under 20 hyperthyroidism patients and around 16 patients who later progressed from hyperthyroidism to ophthalmopathy. In five or six hyperthyroidism patients, T-cell repertoires of thyroid tissue and blood were compared. Following sample collection, hyperthyroidism patients were given methimazole at a starting dose of 30 mg daily, and ophthalmopathy patients were given high-dose intravenous methylprednisolone.

Ophthalmopathy patients had moderately to severely active disease, Clinical Activity Score of at least 3, NOSPECS grade of at least 4, and disease duration under 3 months. Patients with other autoimmune diseases, uncontrolled infections, pregnancy or lactation were excluded from the study. Diagnosis relied on clinical symptoms, serum thyroxine, TRAb, thyroid ultrasound and orbital computed tomography. Using Ficoll-Paque density gradient centrifugation, PBMCs were isolated from about 9.4 ml of fresh peripheral blood. Trizol reagent was used to extract the total RNA, and its quality was then checked on an Agilent 2100 Bioanalyzer. Overall study outcomes, separate from this receptor: The 13-signature model separated ophthalmopathy from stable hyperthyroidism with around 90% sensitivity and less than 83% specificity in cross-validation, and 80%/75% in the test set. In validation, the model predicted ophthalmopathy progression with about 71% sensitivity and approximately 75% specificity; 12 predicted patients were CT-confirmed with GO in a median of approximately six months. Sample size was not predetermined statistically, and investigators were not blinded to group allocation. Most expanded thyroid clonotypes with a frequency above 0.001 also appeared in blood, which suggests that blood repertoires may reflect the immune response in the thyroid.

Trimming leaves V shorter by 9 bases and J shorter by 3 bases, with the junction holding 4 bases beyond the gene matches. Including the terminal cysteine and phenylalanine, the CDR3 comprises 13 residues. The entry retains the CDR3 DNA only, 39 bases that are in frame from base 1. CDR1 and CDR2, per the germline V gene (reference sequence), are LNHDA and SQIVND. Note on this clonotype: The clone's antigen remains unknown. No per-base quality is available; no much larger clone lies one base away.

For repertoire sequencing, TCR beta CDR3 regions were amplified from RNA transcripts. A first-round RT-PCR used HTBI primers with the Qiagen OneStep RT-PCR kit, followed by a second-round multiplex PCR, size selection and purification. Sequencing of the libraries was carried out on an Illumina HiSeq2000 in paired-end mode with 100 bp reads. In the original analysis: Reads were processed with SOAPnuke, discarding reads with adapters, uncalled bases, mean Phred below 15, or no exact constant-primer or identifier match. High-quality paired reads were merged with COPE v1.2.5. Each unique nucleotide sequence was treated as a clonotype, and MiTCR v1.1 was used to align the clonotypes to the IMGT TRB V, D and J references. Analysis was restricted to V-J combinations with a frequency above 0.0001, which covered roughly 99% of repertoires. For each V-J combination, a TCR clonal expansion and chaos score was defined as F50 clonal expansion divided by the chaos observed in the TCRdist matrix. Welch's t-statistics and random forest were used to reduce the features to about twelve V-J combinations, which were then used as input to a naive Bayes classifier. The similarity between thyroid and blood repertoires was quantified using the Morisita-Horn index. Starting from the raw public reads, TCRdb applied fastp trimming at Q25, assembled clones with MiXCR and retained in-frame beta chains. Rows with a matching CDR3 protein are joined into one entry that keeps the most common DNA and genes. The V and J calls and clone size are TCRdb's, not the authors'. In this sample the table shows 200,000 to 300,000 distinct CDR3 sequences, around 50% of which occur a single time. Approximately 44% of the sample is in the top ten clones.

The clonotype comes from an adult man with Graves' ophthalmopathy. The chain couples TRBV19 to TRBJ2-1; TRBD1 fits 8 bases in the junction. The sequenced material came from peripheral blood. The nucleotide sequence reads TGTGCCAGCGGACAGGGAAACTACAATGAGCAGTTCTTC. This translates into CASGQGNYNEQFF.